This TCR beta chain derives from a study of blood T cell repertoires in COVID-19. Turning to the study itself: Acute and convalescent COVID-19 specimens originated in the United States, Italy and Spain.

The CDR3 length is 12 residues. The V end lost 2 bases, the J end lost 9 bases, and 8 bases lay between the germline ends. The assay was immunoSEQ multiplex PCR, and TCRdb's table has in-frame clones only and misses some. Seen here are a few hundred thousand clones, roughly 90% observed once, and the top ten hold 1.5% to 2%. This receptor was identified in a woman aged 30 to 39 who had recovered from COVID-19. The V and J genes are TRBV12-3 or TRBV12-4 and TRBJ2-1, with D hard to call. Sequencing was performed on PBMCs or T cells enriched from blood (not recorded which). CDR3 residues: CASSLIPGEQFF. For the CDR3, the DNA is TGTGCCAGCAGTTTAATCCCAGGTGAGCAGTTCTTC.